This TCR beta chain derives from a study of blood T cell repertoires in COVID-19. Overall study: Spain, Italy and the United States supplied samples that represented acute and convalescent COVID-19.

Germline V gene sequence: CDR1 SNHLY, CDR2 FYNNEI. CDR3 length: 15 amino acids. V shed 8 bases and J shed 5 bases, with 19 bases lying between them. In the original analysis: Quantification of nucleated cells was approximated via reference gene primer amplification. Clones were sequenced by immunoSEQ multiplex PCR, and TCRdb holds only the in-frame ones, with some missing. That table is the source of V, J and clone size, and D and trimming were worked out from the DNA. The repertoire holds around 190,000 clones, with roughly 88% as singletons. Source material: peripheral blood. The V gene is TRBV2, the J gene TRBJ1-5; D is possibly TRBD1 (6 bases). This TCR was sampled from a human donor in a cohort sampled during active COVID-19. The CDR3 nucleotides read TGTGCCAGCCGAGCTGTCAGGGGCCGGTATCAGCCCCAGCATTTT. The encoded protein is CASRAVRGRYQPQHF. Combining the CDR3 with reference TRBV2 and TRBJ1-5 gives the whole variable domain EPEVTQTPSHQVTQMGQEVILRCVPISNHLYFYWYRQILGQKVEFLVSFYNNEISEKSEIFDDQFSVERPDGSNFTLKIRSTKLEDSAMYFCASRAVRGRYQPQHFGDGTRLSIL.